This T cell receptor beta chain was sequenced in a study of blood T cells in healthy people across ages. A second PCR of 7 to 11 cycles used a sample-barcoded 5' primer and a J-beta primer mix. MiXCR, applied by TCRdb to the 5' RACE reads, yields one record per CDR3 protein. The sample records roughly 830,000 distinct CDR3 sequences, around 62% being singletons. CDR1 and CDR2 from the germline V gene are MNHEY and SVGAGI. This CDR3 is built from 18 residues. The V and J ends lost 2 bases and 2 bases, in that order; junction bases with no gene match: 14. The chain recombines TRBV6-5 with TRBJ1-2; TRBD1 matches 7 bases. This sequence was found in a man aged 25 to 40 in good health. Sample: blood. The CDR3 region has the DNA TGTGCCAGCAGTTACGATAACTCAGGGGGAGGGATAAACTATGGCTACACCTTC. It codes for CASSYDNSGGGINYGYTF.